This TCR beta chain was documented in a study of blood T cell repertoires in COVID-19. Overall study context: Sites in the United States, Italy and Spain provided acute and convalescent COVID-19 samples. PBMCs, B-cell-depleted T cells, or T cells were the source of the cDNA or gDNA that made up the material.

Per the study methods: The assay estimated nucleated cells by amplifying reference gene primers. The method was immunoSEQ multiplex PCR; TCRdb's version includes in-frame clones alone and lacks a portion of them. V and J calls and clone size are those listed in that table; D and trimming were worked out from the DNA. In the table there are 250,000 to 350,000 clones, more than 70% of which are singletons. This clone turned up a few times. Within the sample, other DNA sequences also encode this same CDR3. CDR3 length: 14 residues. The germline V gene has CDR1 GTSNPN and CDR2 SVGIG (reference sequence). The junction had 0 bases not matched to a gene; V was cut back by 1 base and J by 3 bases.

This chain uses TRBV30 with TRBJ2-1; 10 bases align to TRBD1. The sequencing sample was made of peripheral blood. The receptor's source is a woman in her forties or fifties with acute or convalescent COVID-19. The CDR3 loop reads CAWSGDRGYNEQFF. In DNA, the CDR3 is TGTGCCTGGAGTGGGGACAGGGGCTACAATGAGCAGTTCTTC.